This T cell receptor beta chain is from a study of glioma-infiltrating T cells after dendritic cell vaccination. The CDR3 length is 15 residues. V was trimmed by 7 bases and J by 4 bases, leaving 19 bases between them. Per germline, CDR1 MDHEN and CDR2 SYDVKM. Assay: immunoSEQ multiplex PCR; the TCRdb copy retains only in-frame clones and omits some. This table has 85,000 to 110,000 clones, 75% to 85% appearing once. Blood PBMC samples: pre-vaccination, two weeks post third vaccination, and at tumor progression. The material sequenced was blood, taken before dendritic cell vaccination. The chain couples TRBV28 to TRBJ1-1, with a tentative D call TRBD1 (5 bases). The TCR comes from a human donor with glioblastoma. This CDR3 reads CASMQGRDPTTEAFF. CDR3 DNA sequence: TGTGCCAGCATGCAGGGAAGAGATCCTACCACTGAAGCTTTCTTT.